This T cell receptor beta chain derives from a study of circulating and synovial CD4+ cells in juvenile arthritis. Clones were read by immunoSEQ multiplex PCR, and TCRdb kept only the in-frame ones, dropping some. There are tens of thousands of clones in the sample; around 95% occur only once, and under 0.2% lies in the top ten. Per germline, CDR1 SGHDN and CDR2 FVKESK. The CDR3 covers 11 residues. Deletions cut 4 bases from V and 5 bases from J, with 6 bases between. The TCR originated in a human donor with juvenile idiopathic arthritis. V gene TRBV14 combines with J gene TRBJ2-7; no firm D call. The specimen was CD4+ T cells from blood. CDR3 loop: CASSLRDEQYF. The CDR3 DNA is TGTGCCAGCAGCCTCCGGGACGAGCAGTACTTC.